Presented here are 26 T cell receptor beta chains from one specimen sequenced in a study of blood T cell repertoires in COVID-19. The repertoire was sequenced with immunoSEQ multiplex PCR; TCRdb's copy has only in-frame clones and lacks some. The table lists some 400,000 clones, over 75% of them singletons. The sequenced material came from PBMCs or T cells enriched from blood (not recorded which). The receptors originated from a young man who had recovered from COVID-19.

To note about this clone: The sample has other DNA sequences that encode this CDR3 too. The chain links TRBV12-5 to TRBJ2-7; TRBD1 aligns across 8 bases. V lost 6 bases, J lost 1 base, and 5 bases stayed unmatched. Germline CDR1 and CDR2: LGHNT and FRNRAP. The CDR3 spans 14 residues. CDR3 in amino acids: CASGPGQGSYEQYF. Here the CDR3 DNA reads TGTGCTAGTGGCCCCGGACAGGGTTCCTACGAGCAGTACTTC. Full variable domain (outside the CDR3, taken from reference TRBV12-5 and TRBJ2-7): DARVTQTPRHKVTEMGQEVTMRCQPILGHNTVFWYRQTMMQGLELLAYFRNRAPLDDSGMPKDRFSAEMPDATLATLKIQPSEPRDSAVYFCASGPGQGSYEQYFGPGTRLTVT.

The chain couples TRBV7-9 to TRBJ1-5, with no clear D. V lost 3 bases and J 4 bases, leaving 13 bases between the germline ends. The CDR3 consists of 15 residues. Germline CDR1 and CDR2: SEHNR and FQNEAQ (reference sequence). The CDR3 protein is CASSFPGFGNQPQHF. The DNA of the CDR3 is TGTGCCAGCAGCTTTCCCGGTTTCGGGAATCAGCCCCAGCATTTT.

The rearrangement links TRBV5-1 to TRBJ2-3, with 8 bases lining up with TRBD1. Germline CDR1 reads SGHRS; CDR2 reads YFSETQ. The CDR3 length is 16 residues. The trim removed 2 bases at V and 1 base at J, leaving 6 bases unmatched. CDR3 protein: CASSFQPGQGTDTQYF. The CDR3 DNA sequence: TGCGCCAGCAGCTTTCAACCGGGACAGGGCACAGATACGCAGTATTTT.

This clone was seen more than once but under ten times. This sequence joins TRBV18 and TRBJ1-5; D not certain. CDR1 is KGHSH and CDR2 is LQKENI in the germline V gene. The CDR3 runs to 18 residues. The germline V and J ends were trimmed by 0 bases and 2 bases, with 17 bases remaining between them. The CDR3, as DNA: TGTGCCAGCTCACCACCGCTCCTTCCGGGAGTTGGCAATCAGCCCCAGCATTTT. It codes for CASSPPLLPGVGNQPQHF.

The J gene is TRBJ1-4, the V gene TRBV7-9; 10 bases align to TRBD1. The CDR3 totals 14 residues. V was clipped by 4 bases and J by 10 bases; unmatched bases: 6. The germline CDR1 and CDR2 sequences are SEHNR and FQNEAQ (reference sequence). CDR3 amino acids: CASSSDRGRSKLFF. The CDR3 bases are TGTGCCAGCAGCTCTGACAGGGGGCGATCAAAACTGTTTTTT.

The chain uses TRBV5-1 and TRBJ1-6; no clear D gene. From germline, CDR1 is SGHRS and CDR2 YFSETQ. CDR3 length: 13 amino acids. V lost 4 bases, J lost 7 bases, and 9 bases lay in between. This CDR3 reads CASSPVENSPLHF. As DNA, the CDR3 is TGCGCCAGCAGCCCGGTAGAAAATTCACCCCTCCACTTT.

The rearrangement uses TRBV6-2 or TRBV6-3 and TRBJ1-3, with 8 nucleotides matching TRBD1. J gave up 3 bases and V 6 bases, and 4 bases lay outside the gene matches. This CDR3 has 14 residues. From germline, CDR1 is MNHEY and CDR2 SVGEGT. The chain's CDR3 is CASSGQGYGNTIYF. CDR3 DNA: TGTGCCAGCAGCGGACAGGGTTATGGAAACACCATATATTTT.

The J gene is TRBJ1-2, the V gene TRBV6-5; TRBD1 matches at 9 bases. This CDR3 is 15 amino acids long. V shed 5 bases and J 7 bases; nucleotides not matched to a gene: 11. Looked up from germline, CDR1 is MNHEY and CDR2 is SVGAGI. CDR3 in DNA: TGTGCCAGCAGTAGAACCGGGACAGGGCAGAGTGGCTACACCTTC. The encoded protein is CASSRTGTGQSGYTF.

CDR3 sequence reads: CASSVTDRAGANVLTF. In DNA, the CDR3 is TGTGCCAGCAGCGTAACGGACAGGGCAGGGGCCAACGTCCTGACTTTC. V usage is TRBV9 and J usage is TRBJ2-6, with 8 bases matching TRBD1. The CDR3 spans 16 residues. The V gene end was trimmed by 1 base and the J gene end by 4 bases; junction bases not matched to a gene: 4. Germline V gene data show CDR1 as SGDLS and CDR2 as YYNGEE. Full variable domain (rest looked up from reference TRBV9 and TRBJ2-6): DSGVTQTPKHLITATGQRVTLRCSPRSGDLSVYWYQQSLDQGLQFLIQYYNGEERAKGNILERFSAQQFPDLHSELNLSSLELGDSALYFCASSVTDRAGANVLTFGAGSRLTVL.

The rearrangement links TRBV5-6 to TRBJ2-1; TRBD1 aligns across 7 bases. Trimming took 4 bases from V and 5 from J; bases not matched to a gene: 6. Germline V gene lookup returns CDR1 SGHDT and CDR2 YYEEEE. This CDR3 spans 14 amino acids. The CDR3 spells CASSRGRVNNEQFF. The CDR3 coding sequence is TGTGCCAGCAGCAGGGGGCGAGTCAACAATGAGCAGTTCTTC. The variable domain in full, with the rest retrieved from reference TRBV5-6 and TRBJ2-1, is DAGVTQSPTHLIKTRGQQVTLRCSPKSGHDTVSWYQQALGQGPQFIFQYYEEEERQRGNFPDRFSGHQFPNYSSELNVNALLLGDSALYLCASSRGRVNNEQFFGPGTRLTVL.

The chain recombines TRBV3-1 (or the pseudogene TRBV3-2) with TRBJ1-5, with a possible D match to TRBD1 (6 bases). V gave up 1 base and J gave up 7 bases, with 14 bases separating them. CDR3 size: 15 residues. Germline V gene data show CDR1 as LGHDT and CDR2 as YNNKEL (reference sequence). The CDR3 region is CASSQGGQAVQPQHF. DNA of the CDR3: TGTGCCAGCAGCCAAGGGGGGCAGGCGGTCCAGCCCCAGCATTTT.

J is TRBJ2-7 and V is TRBV12-3 or TRBV12-4; weak D call: TRBD2 (6 bases). Trimming took off 5 bases at V and 9 bases at J, with 14 bases between the two ends. The CDR3 has 12 residues. The CDR3 region has the DNA TGTGCCAGCAGTCCGGGGGTTGGGGTGCAGTACTTC. It translates to CASSPGVGVQYF.

The chain joins TRBV7-9 to TRBJ1-2; D call uncertain. CDR3 size: 14 residues. Germline V lookup: CDR1 SEHNR, CDR2 FQNEAQ (reference sequence). V was clipped by 5 bases and J by 4 bases, with 14 bases between them. CDR3 amino acids: CASSPRTVGYGYTF. The CDR3 bases are TGTGCCAGCAGCCCCCGAACAGTGGGCTATGGCTACACCTTC.

The rearrangement joins TRBV18 to TRBJ1-6; the match to TRBD1 covers 9 bases. J gave up 9 bases and V 3 bases, and 3 bases lay outside the gene matches. The CDR3 runs 14 residues. Germline assignment: CDR1 KGHSH and CDR2 LQKENI. The CDR3: CASSPDRGGSPLHF. The CDR3 bases are TGTGCCAGCTCACCGGACAGGGGCGGTTCACCCCTCCACTTT.

This clone was found a few times. V and J are TRBV2 and TRBJ1-3; no definite D call. Between the trimmed V and J ends, which lost 2 bases and 4 bases, there was a span of 6 bases. Germline lookup yields CDR1 SNHLY and CDR2 FYNNEI. The CDR3 totals 13 residues. The CDR3 DNA reads as TGTGCCAGCAGTGAATCGAGGGGAAACACCATATATTTT. It yields the protein CASSESRGNTIYF. Supplemented by reference TRBV2 and TRBJ1-3, the full variable domain reads EPEVTQTPSHQVTQMGQEVILRCVPISNHLYFYWYRQILGQKVEFLVSFYNNEISEKSEIFDDQFSVERPDGSNFTLKIRSTKLEDSAMYFCASSESRGNTIYFGEGSWLTVV.

In regard to this clone: The sample contains more than one DNA sequence encoding this CDR3. The CDR3 sequence is CASSDRETTEAFF. The CDR3 bases are TGTGCCAGCAGTGACCGGGAAACCACTGAAGCTTTCTTT. The chain has TRBV6-1 and TRBJ1-1; D gene uncertain. Looked up from germline, CDR1 is MNHNS and CDR2 is SASEGT. The CDR3 is 13 amino acids. Trimming shortened V by 3 bases and J by 4 bases, and 9 bases separated the two germline ends.

This sequence joins TRBV18 and TRBJ1-6; 8 nucleotides agree with TRBD1. Germline CDR1 KGHSH, CDR2 LQKENI. J was trimmed by 5 bases and V by 2 bases; bases with no gene match: 8. This CDR3 has 17 amino acids. CDR3 in amino acids: CASSPVPGQVDNSPLHF. CDR3 bases: TGTGCCAGCTCACCAGTCCCGGGACAGGTTGATAATTCACCCCTCCACTTT.

This chain's CDR3 is CASRTGDYGYTF. CDR3 bases: TGTGCCAGTAGAACAGGAGACTATGGCTACACCTTC. V gene TRBV19 combines with J gene TRBJ1-2; TRBD1 is a possible D gene (5 bases). V was trimmed by 6 bases and J by 3 bases, leaving 8 bases between them. The CDR3 is 12 amino acids. CDR1 is LNHDA, CDR2 SQIVND, per germline (reference sequence).

The V and J genes are TRBV6-1 and TRBJ2-7, with TRBD2 as a possible D gene (5 bases). V was cut by 3 bases and J by 5 bases, with 11 bases left in between. The germline CDR1 and CDR2 sequences are MNHNS and SASEGT. The CDR3 is made up of 13 amino acids. This CDR3 reads CASSEREFNEQYF. In DNA form, the CDR3 reads TGTGCCAGCAGTGAGAGGGAGTTTAACGAGCAGTACTTC.

The rearrangement links TRBV9 to TRBJ1-3; D is possibly TRBD1 (6 bases). Germline CDR1 and CDR2: SGDLS and YYNGEE. The V end lost 4 bases, the J end lost 4 bases, and 18 bases lay between the germline ends. The CDR3 is 16 amino acids. The CDR3 loop reads CASSSRQAAQGNTIYF. The CDR3 DNA is TGTGCCAGCAGCTCACGACAGGCCGCGCAGGGAAACACCATATATTTT.

The CDR3 sequence is CASSNSGTRNHEQYF. The DNA of the CDR3 is TGTGCCAGCAGCAACTCCGGGACTAGGAACCACGAGCAGTACTTC. The rearrangement uses TRBV3-1 (or the pseudogene TRBV3-2) and TRBJ2-7; 8 nucleotides line up with TRBD2. This CDR3 has 15 residues. Germline CDR1 is LGHDT and CDR2 is YNNKEL (reference sequence). The junction had 11 bases not matched to a gene; V was cut back by 5 bases and J by 5 bases.

The chain is built from TRBV7-9 and TRBJ1-1; no clear D. Germline V gene sequence: CDR1 SEHNR, CDR2 FQNEAQ (reference sequence). V lost 1 base and J lost 5, with 17 bases in between. The length of the CDR3 is 16 residues. The CDR3 sequence is CASSLGVDRTGTEAFF. The DNA for the CDR3 is TGTGCCAGCAGCTTAGGGGTTGACCGGACGGGGACTGAAGCTTTCTTT. Looking up the rest from reference TRBV7-9 and TRBJ1-1 gives the full variable domain: DTGVSQNPRHKITKRGQNVTFRCDPISEHNRLYWYRQTLGQGPEFLTYFQNEAQLEKSRLLSDRFSAERPKGSFSTLEIQRTEQGDSAMYLCASSLGVDRTGTEAFFGQGTRLTVV.

Note on this clone: Mismatch with germline at one junction end may stem from a read error. The V call is TRBV5-1, the J call TRBJ1-1; D perhaps matches TRBD1 (6 bases). Looked up from germline, CDR1 is SGHRS and CDR2 is YFSETQ. The CDR3 is 15 residues long. The CDR3 sequence: CASTPQGDVKTEAFF. The DNA for the CDR3 is TGCGCCAGCACACCACAGGGCGATGTGAAAACTGAAGCTTTCTTT.

This chain joins TRBV11-2 and TRBJ1-1, with 8 bases that match TRBD1. The germline gives CDR1 SGHAT, CDR2 FQNNGV. The CDR3 is made up of 14 amino acids. After removal of 4 bases from V and 0 bases from J, the junction contained 1 base not matched to a gene. CDR3 sequence reads: CASSSQGVNTEAFF. DNA for the CDR3: TGTGCCAGCAGCTCACAGGGGGTGAACACTGAAGCTTTCTTT.

V usage is TRBV5-6 and J usage is TRBJ1-6; D may be TRBD1 (5 bases). Germline V gene data show CDR1 as SGHDT and CDR2 as YYEEEE. V lost 5 bases and J lost 0, with 9 bases in between. The CDR3 extends over 15 amino acids. In nucleotides, the CDR3 is TGTGCCAGCAGAAAAGACAGCTCCTATAATTCACCCCTCCACTTT. Translated: CASRKDSSYNSPLHF.

The chain uses TRBV9 and TRBJ1-5; TRBD1 matches at 10 bases. Trimming removed 3 bases from V and 3 bases from J; junction bases left unmatched: 6. CDR3 length: 16 residues. Germline V lookup: CDR1 SGDLS, CDR2 YYNGEE. The CDR3 protein is CASSAGTGASNQPQHF. The DNA of the CDR3 is TGTGCCAGCAGCGCTGGGACAGGGGCATCCAATCAGCCCCAGCATTTT.